The clone carrying this T cell receptor beta chain has just a few counts. Its antigen remains unidentified. V gave up 1 base and J gave up 0 bases, with 16 bases separating them. This CDR3 comprises 17 residues. The germline V gene has CDR1 KGHSH and CDR2 LQKENI. The data were taken from a study of regulatory T cells in long-lasting Graves disease. Notes on the study in general: TRBV28, TRBJ1-2 and TRBJ2-5 were favored in persistent disease. The study found lower TCR diversity in persistent Graves' patients than in newly diagnosed ones. Only peripheral blood was studied, not thyroid tissue.

CDR3 regions were amplified by Arm-PCR using iRepertoire HTBI primers to build TCR beta libraries. A single record per CDR3 protein comes from TCRdb applying MiXCR to the multiplex PCR reads. The sample holds some 560,000 distinct CDR3 sequences, around 16% seen once. The time point: newly diagnosed GD, antithyroid drugs for less than 3 months. Researchers made the TCR library from RNA that was extracted from PBMCs. This same sample was also taken into another study, of T cells in Graves' hyperthyroidism and ophthalmopathy. Per that paper: In the first-round RT-PCR of the TCR CDR3, the HTBI primer set was used.

The sequence was obtained from a woman aged 35-65 years with Graves disease. This chain joins TRBV18 and TRBJ2-7; perhaps TRBD2 as D (5 bases). This specimen consisted of peripheral blood mononuclear cells (PBMCs), obtained at new diagnosis, from a patient treated with antithyroid drugs. CDR3 region: CASSPLYRLGSSYEQYF. Written as DNA, the CDR3 is TGTGCCAGCTCACCACTATACCGACTGGGGAGCTCCTACGAGCAGTACTTC.